This entry lists 21 T cell receptor beta chains sequenced from one sample in a study of CD8+ T cells in alopecia areata. Extraction and reverse transcription of RNA yielded cDNA as the sequencing template. The method was immunoSEQ multiplex PCR; TCRdb's version includes in-frame clones alone and lacks a portion of them. The sample carries some 180,000 clones, around half recorded once. Treatment described: oral pan-JAK inhibitor, 5-10 mg twice daily. The sample consisted of CD8+ T cells sorted from blood, taken at week 24, from a patient treated with tofacitinib. The receptors were gathered from a human donor with alopecia areata.

The rearrangement links TRBV9 to TRBJ1-1; D not resolved. Germline lookup yields CDR1 SGDLS and CDR2 YYNGEE. The CDR3 contains 11 residues. V was shortened by 4 bases and J by 7 bases, with 8 bases between the two germline ends. CDR3 in amino acids: CASSSRGEAFF. As DNA, the CDR3 is TGTGCCAGCAGCTCACGGGGTGAAGCTTTCTTT. The complete variable domain, with remaining parts taken from reference TRBV9 and TRBJ1-1, reads DSGVTQTPKHLITATGQRVTLRCSPRSGDLSVYWYQQSLDQGLQFLIQYYNGEERAKGNILERFSAQQFPDLHSELNLSSLELGDSALYFCASSSRGEAFFGQGTRLTVV.

This rearrangement joins TRBV29-1 to TRBJ1-2, with 8 nucleotides matching TRBD1. The V and J ends lost 5 bases and 4 bases, in that order; junction bases with no gene match: 6. The CDR3 runs 13 residues. The V gene's germline CDR1 is SQVTM and CDR2 ANQGSEA. For the CDR3, the DNA is TGCAGCGTTACAGGGGGGAGTGCCTATGGCTACACCTTC. Protein product: CSVTGGSAYGYTF.

The V and J genes are TRBV7-2 and TRBJ2-5; D gene uncertain. Deletions cut 5 bases from V and 5 bases from J, with 15 bases between. Looked up from germline, CDR1 is SGHTA and CDR2 is FQGNSA. This CDR3 contains 14 residues. CDR3 in amino acids: CASSQIQFRETQYF. The CDR3 bases are TGTGCCAGCAGCCAAATACAGTTTAGGGAGACCCAGTACTTC.

A word on this clone: Within the sample, other DNA sequences also encode this same CDR3. The chain joins TRBV7-9 to TRBJ1-1; 7 bases align to TRBD1. CDR1 is SEHNR and CDR2 is FQNEAQ in the germline V gene (reference sequence). V lost 5 bases to trimming and J lost 4 bases; unmatched junction nucleotides: 7. The CDR3 is 14 residues long. The CDR3 DNA follows: TGTGCCAGCAGCGGGGGGACAGAAGGCACTGAAGCTTTCTTT. Translating gives CASSGGTEGTEAFF.

This clone has just a few counts. The chain uses TRBV10-3 and TRBJ1-6, with a weak D call TRBD1 (6 bases). Per the germline V gene, CDR1 is ENHRY and CDR2 is SYGVKD. The CDR3 is 16 residues long. Trimming shortened V by 2 bases and J by 6 bases, and 14 bases separated the two germline ends. CDR3 residues: CAISEPYRDPNSPLHF. DNA of the CDR3: TGTGCCATCAGTGAGCCGTACAGGGACCCTAATTCACCCCTCCACTTT.

This clone was detected a few times. The rearrangement uses TRBV29-1 and TRBJ2-7; 7 bases map to TRBD1. The junction had 5 bases not matched to a gene; V was cut back by 6 bases and J by 0 bases. CDR3 length equals 13 residues. Germline CDR1 reads SQVTM; CDR2 reads ANQGSEA. CDR3: CSVLQGSSYEQYF. CDR3 coding DNA: TGCAGCGTCCTACAGGGGAGCTCCTACGAGCAGTACTTC.

The rearrangement uses TRBV30 and TRBJ1-5; D is unresolved. V was trimmed by 0 bases and J by 7 bases, leaving 13 bases between them. CDR3 length: 14 amino acids. Per the germline V gene, CDR1 is GTSNPN and CDR2 is SVGIG (reference sequence). CDR3 DNA sequence: TGTGCCTGGAGTGTCGACGGCCGTGAACAGCCCCAGCATTTT. Translating it yields CAWSVDGREQPQHF.

This clone was counted at least ten times. At the DNA level, this CDR3 is encoded by other sequences in the same sample as well. V usage is TRBV11-2 and J usage is TRBJ1-1, with D uncertain. V was cut by 0 bases and J by 2 bases, with 4 bases left in between. Germline V CDR1 and CDR2: SGHAT, FQNNGV. The CDR3 is made up of 13 amino acids. CDR3 DNA: TGTGCCAGCAGCTTAGACCTTAACACTGAAGCTTTCTTT. It is translated as CASSLDLNTEAFF.

V and J are TRBV5-6 and TRBJ2-7, with TRBD2 as a possible D gene (6 bases). V shed 4 bases and J shed 0 bases, with 8 bases lying between them. The germline V gene has CDR1 SGHDT and CDR2 YYEEEE. The CDR3 spans 13 residues. DNA for the CDR3: TGTGCCAGCAGCGGGGGGACCTCCTACGAGCAGTACTTC. It codes for CASSGGTSYEQYF.

This rearrangement joins TRBV12-5 to TRBJ2-2; D uncertain. Deletions cut 1 base from V and 7 bases from J, with 13 bases between. Germline assignment: CDR1 LGHNT and CDR2 FRNRAP. This CDR3 spans 15 amino acids. The CDR3 DNA follows: TGTGCTAGTGGTTTGGGGTTTGAGACTGGCGGGGAGCTGTTTTTT. Protein: CASGLGFETGGELFF.

V usage is TRBV27 and J usage is TRBJ1-6; 10 positions agree with TRBD1. With 4 bases clipped from V and 10 bases from J, the junction kept 4 bases outside the gene matches. This CDR3 has 14 residues. Looked up from germline, CDR1 is MNHEY and CDR2 is SMNVEV (reference sequence). The chain's CDR3 is CASSSGTGVSPLHF. Here the CDR3 DNA reads TGTGCCAGCAGTTCTGGGACAGGGGTCTCACCCCTCCACTTT.

CDR3 protein: CASSETRDDEQYF. DNA for the CDR3: TGTGCCAGCAGCGAAACCAGGGACGACGAGCAGTACTTC. The chain uses TRBV7-6 and TRBJ2-7; perhaps D is TRBD1 or TRBD2 (5 bases each). The CDR3 is 13 amino acids. The germline V gene has CDR1 SGHVS and CDR2 FNYEAQ. V was trimmed by 5 bases and J by 5 bases, leaving 13 bases between them.

This clone was detected only a few times. The rearrangement links TRBV7-9 to TRBJ2-7, with D hard to call. CDR3 length: 13 residues. CDR1 SEHNR and CDR2 FQNEAQ come from the germline V gene (reference sequence). V was trimmed by 5 bases and J by 0 bases, leaving 8 bases between them. The CDR3 DNA reads as TGTGCCAGCAGCCCCCGTAGCTCCTACGAGCAGTACTTC. Amino acid sequence: CASSPRSSYEQYF.

V usage is TRBV5-6 and J usage is TRBJ1-4; possibly TRBD1 for D (5 bases). With 4 bases removed from V and 4 bases from J, the gap between germline ends came to 11 bases. CDR3 length: 14 amino acids. Per the germline V gene, CDR1 is SGHDT and CDR2 is YYEEEE. CDR3 sequence reads: CASSDGTGNEKLFF. The DNA for the CDR3 is TGTGCCAGCAGCGACGGGACGGGTAATGAAAAACTGTTTTTT.

This chain joins TRBV2 and TRBJ1-2, with D possibly matching TRBD1 (6 bases). The V end lost 8 bases, the J end lost 8 bases, and 18 bases lay between the germline ends. The CDR3 sequence is 13 residues long. Germline V gene data show CDR1 as SNHLY and CDR2 as FYNNEI. CDR3 sequence (DNA): TGTGCCAGCGTCTCACAGGGTGCCCGGGGCTACACCTTC. Residues: CASVSQGARGYTF.

This sequence joins TRBV7-9 and TRBJ2-2, with TRBD1 matching over 10 bases. This CDR3 has 13 amino acids. Germline assignment: CDR1 SEHNR and CDR2 FQNEAQ (reference sequence). V lost 5 bases and J lost 13; bases outside the gene matches: 7. In nucleotides, the CDR3 is TGTGCCAGCAGCCCCCCCCGGGACAGGGGGCTGTTTTTT. This sequence encodes CASSPPRDRGLFF.

The chain couples TRBV30 to TRBJ1-1; no reliable D call. Trimming pared 4 bases from V and 8 bases from J, leaving 17 bases between. The CDR3 is 13 residues long. Germline CDR1 and CDR2: GTSNPN and SVGIG (reference sequence). The CDR3 coding sequence is TGTGCCTGGAACCCACTAGGAGGGAGAGAAGCTTTCTTT. The encoded protein is CAWNPLGGREAFF.

The rearrangement joins TRBV27 to TRBJ2-7; D tentatively reads TRBD1 or TRBD2 (6 bases each). This CDR3 region has 13 residues. V was pared by 6 bases and J by 4 bases, with 13 bases between. Germline loops: CDR1 MNHEY, CDR2 SMNVEV (reference sequence). DNA of the CDR3: TGTGCCAGCAGCGGGGGCTTGGGATACGAGCAGTACTTC. Protein product: CASSGGLGYEQYF.

The table lists this clone with a few counts. CDR3: CASTGEFYGYTF. The CDR3, as DNA: TGTGCCAGTACCGGGGAGTTCTATGGCTACACCTTC. V and J are TRBV19 and TRBJ1-2; D call uncertain. Between the trimmed V and J ends, which lost 7 bases and 4 bases, there was a span of 10 bases. CDR3 length equals 12 residues. Germline V gene lookup returns CDR1 LNHDA and CDR2 SQIVND (reference sequence).

CDR3 in amino acids: CASSPVGVYDTQYF. CDR3 nucleotide sequence: TGTGCCAGCAGCCCAGTGGGCGTTTATGATACGCAGTATTTT. This rearrangement joins TRBV14 to TRBJ2-3, with D uncertain. Trimming removed 4 bases at V and 6 bases at J, with 14 bases between. This CDR3 is built from 14 residues. Germline CDR1 is SGHDN and CDR2 is FVKESK. The variable domain in full, with the rest retrieved from reference TRBV14 and TRBJ2-3, is EAGVTQFPSHSVIEKGQTVTLRCDPISGHDNLYWYRRVMGKEIKFLLHFVKESKQDESGMPNNRFLAERTGGTYSTLKVQPAELEDSGVYFCASSPVGVYDTQYFGPGTRLTVL.

This rearrangement joins TRBV19 to TRBJ2-1; 7 nucleotides agree with TRBD1. Germline V CDR1 and CDR2: LNHDA, SQIVND (reference sequence). This CDR3 is 17 amino acids long. After removal of 3 bases from V and 3 bases from J, the junction contained 11 bases not matched to a gene. In nucleotides, the CDR3 is TGTGCCAGTAGTATTTTCCCGATGGGACAGAACTACAATGAGCAGTTCTTC. As protein: CASSIFPMGQNYNEQFF.